The text below deals with one T cell receptor (beta chain). Antigen: not known. Only in-frame clones appear in the TCRdb table, and some are missing; sequencing was by immunoSEQ multiplex PCR. The sample has about 79,000 clones, around 82% seen once. This sample is part of a study of OX40 agonist ivuxolimab in advanced cancers. Across the whole study: Partial responses occurred in three patients (one hepatocellular carcinoma, two cutaneous melanoma). Study conclusions and caveats: Averaged across samples, CD8+ T cells carried more expanded clones than CD4+ did. At 0.1 to 3.0 mg/kg, clonal expansion of CD4+ and CD8+ blood T cells had occurred by week 6.

Deletions cut 4 bases from V and 9 bases from J, with 24 bases between. This CDR3 contains 16 residues. Germline CDR1 and CDR2: SGHAT and FQNNGV. The chain joins TRBV11-2 to TRBJ1-1, with D possibly matching TRBD1 (5 bases). Source: CD4+ or CD8+ T cells sorted from blood, taken in a trial of the OX40 agonist ivuxolimab. This TCR derives from an adult with an advanced solid tumor such as melanoma, head and neck, liver or kidney cancer. The CDR3 reads CASSSALAGFGTKAFF. CDR3 nucleotides: TGTGCCAGCAGCTCCGCACTGGCCGGGTTCGGGACGAAAGCTTTCTTT.